Below, 30 T cell receptor beta chains from the same sample are listed, as sequenced in a study of shared clonotypes between healthy human individuals. Assay used: immunoSEQ multiplex PCR; TCRdb lists only in-frame clones, some missing. Here the sample spans hundreds of thousands of clones, 90% to 96% being singletons. Sequencing was performed on naive CD4+ T cells sorted from blood. The sample's subset: CD45RA+ positively selected. The receptors shown here come from a woman between 25 and 40 years old in good health.

The gene calls are TRBV5-1 and TRBJ2-2; perhaps D is TRBD1 or TRBD2 (5 bases each). This CDR3 has 15 amino acids. The V and J ends lost 2 bases and 1 base respectively, with 9 bases between them. Germline V lookup: CDR1 SGHRS, CDR2 YFSETQ. The CDR3 DNA reads TGCGCCAGCAGCTTAGGGACGGAGAACACCGGGGAGCTGTTTTTT. Amino acids: CASSLGTENTGELFF.

The chain uses TRBV5-1 and TRBJ2-5, with D unresolved. Germline lookup yields CDR1 SGHRS and CDR2 YFSETQ. This CDR3 comprises 14 residues. V was trimmed by 4 bases and J by 0 bases, leaving 10 bases between them. The CDR3 DNA is TGCGCCAGCAGCCCACGACCGTACCAAGAGACCCAGTACTTC. Its translation is CASSPRPYQETQYF. The entire variable domain, with the rest obtained from reference TRBV5-1 and TRBJ2-5, is as follows: KAGVTQTPRYLIKTRGQQVTLSCSPISGHRSVSWYQQTPGQGLQFLFEYFSETQRNKGNFPGRFSGRQFSNSRSEMNVSTLELGDSALYLCASSPRPYQETQYFGPGTRLLVL.

The chain uses TRBV5-1 and TRBJ2-7; tentative D call: TRBD2 (6 bases). Germline CDR1 reads SGHRS; CDR2 reads YFSETQ. Trimming took off 0 bases at V and 2 bases at J, with 15 bases between the two ends. The CDR3 covers 16 residues. In DNA form, the CDR3 reads TGCGCCAGCAGCTTGGGACCCCACGGAGGGCCCTACGAGCAGTACTTC. This gives the protein CASSLGPHGGPYEQYF.

Here the CDR3 reads CASSTPGTGYQPQHF. The CDR3 region has the DNA TGTGCCAGCAGTACCCCCGGGACAGGGTACCAGCCCCAGCATTTT. The chain links TRBV28 to TRBJ1-5, with 9 bases lining up with TRBD1. Per germline, CDR1 MDHEN and CDR2 SYDVKM. V lost 5 bases to trimming and J lost 7 bases; unmatched junction nucleotides: 9. This CDR3 region has 15 residues.

V is TRBV28 and J is TRBJ2-7, with TRBD1 identical over 11 bases. The CDR3 is 15 residues long. Germline V gene lookup returns CDR1 MDHEN and CDR2 SYDVKM. The V segment lost 5 bases and the J segment 2 bases; nucleotides outside the gene matches: 5. The CDR3 DNA reads as TGTGCCAGCAGTCGAACGGGACAGGGGGCCTACGAGCAGTACTTC. Its translation is CASSRTGQGAYEQYF.

The V call is TRBV28, the J call TRBJ1-2, with a tentative D call TRBD1 (5 bases). The germline CDR1 and CDR2 sequences are MDHEN and SYDVKM. The length of the CDR3 is 13 residues. The V end was cut by 5 bases, the J end by 4 bases, with 11 bases between. CDR3 residues: CASSPDSVYGYTF. In DNA, the CDR3 is TGTGCCAGCAGTCCCGACAGCGTCTATGGCTACACCTTC.

This sequence joins TRBV7-9 and TRBJ2-7; perhaps D is TRBD1 or TRBD2 (5 bases each). The CDR3 has 15 residues. Looked up from germline, CDR1 is SEHNR and CDR2 is FQNEAQ (reference sequence). With 5 bases removed from V and 0 bases from J, the gap between germline ends came to 14 bases. The CDR3 loop is CASSISGRLSYEQYF. The CDR3 DNA sequence: TGTGCCAGCAGCATCTCGGGACGCCTCTCCTACGAGCAGTACTTC.

J is TRBJ2-3 and V is TRBV5-4, with D perhaps matching TRBD1 (6 bases). Trimming took off 0 bases at V and 6 bases at J, with 17 bases between the two ends. The germline V gene has CDR1 SGHNT and CDR2 YYREEE (reference sequence). The length of the CDR3 is 16 residues. The CDR3 DNA is TGTGCCAGCAGCTTGGATAGCAGGGGCGCATCTGATACGCAGTATTTT. Its protein product is CASSLDSRGASDTQYF. Filled out from reference TRBV5-4 and TRBJ2-3, the complete variable domain reads ETGVTQSPTHLIKTRGQQVTLRCSSQSGHNTVSWYQQALGQGPQFIFQYYREEENGRGNFPPRFSGLQFPNYSSELNVNALELDDSALYLCASSLDSRGASDTQYFGPGTRLTVL.

The rearrangement uses TRBV28 and TRBJ1-3; perhaps TRBD1 as D (6 bases). Germline CDR1 is MDHEN and CDR2 is SYDVKM. Between the trimmed V and J ends, which lost 4 bases and 0 bases, there was a span of 10 bases. The CDR3 runs 15 residues. The CDR3 is CASSWGATSGNTIYF. The CDR3, as DNA: TGTGCCAGCAGTTGGGGGGCCACCTCTGGAAACACCATATATTTT.

This clone was observed once. This rearrangement joins TRBV12-5 to TRBJ2-5; D might be TRBD1 or TRBD2, each matching 5 bases. The V and J ends lost 4 bases and 3 bases respectively, with 18 bases between them. This CDR3 comprises 16 residues. Germline lookup yields CDR1 LGHNT and CDR2 FRNRAP. The CDR3 region is CASGCFLRDVEETQYF. The CDR3 DNA reads TGTGCTAGTGGTTGTTTCCTCCGGGACGTTGAAGAGACCCAGTACTTC.

The DNA of the CDR3 is TGTGCCAGCTCACCCCCAGCGCCCGCGGGCCGCAAGGATGGCTACACCTTC. This sequence encodes CASSPPAPAGRKDGYTF. This chain joins TRBV18 and TRBJ1-2; D is unclear. CDR1 and CDR2 from the germline V gene are KGHSH and LQKENI. The ends were cut back, 3 bases at V and 6 bases at J, with 23 bases in the middle. This CDR3 comprises 17 residues.

This chain joins TRBV7-8 and TRBJ2-5, with a weak D call TRBD2 (5 bases). V was shortened by 5 bases and J by 5 bases, with 15 bases between the two germline ends. Germline CDR1 SGHVS, CDR2 FQNEAQ. CDR3 length: 14 amino acids. CDR3 region: CASSRPGLTETQYF. The CDR3 region has the DNA TGTGCCAGCAGCCGGCCGGGATTGACGGAGACCCAGTACTTC.

V is TRBV28 and J is TRBJ1-2; D not certain. This CDR3 is 17 amino acids long. Germline V CDR1 and CDR2: MDHEN, SYDVKM. V gave up 4 bases and J gave up 2 bases, with 20 bases separating them. DNA for the CDR3: TGTGCCAGCAGTTCTAATAGAGGAGAACCGGGAAACTATGGCTACACCTTC. Its protein is CASSSNRGEPGNYGYTF.

The chain has TRBV6-5 and TRBJ1-5, with D perhaps matching TRBD1 (5 bases). Germline loops: CDR1 MNHEY, CDR2 SVGAGI. With 8 bases removed from V and 0 bases from J, the gap between germline ends came to 11 bases. This CDR3 contains 14 residues. The chain's CDR3 is CASQEGISNQPQHF. The CDR3 DNA is TGTGCCAGCCAAGAGGGGATTAGCAATCAGCCCCAGCATTTT.

The gene calls are TRBV29-1 and TRBJ1-2; a possible D gene is TRBD1 (5 bases). CDR3 size: 12 residues. The V end lost 4 bases, the J end lost 4 bases, and 10 bases lay between the germline ends. Germline loops: CDR1 SQVTM, CDR2 ANQGSEA. CDR3 protein: CSVGPGIYGYTF. As DNA, the CDR3 is TGCAGCGTTGGTCCAGGGATCTATGGCTACACCTTC.

The gene calls are TRBV27 and TRBJ2-6; D is perhaps TRBD1 (5 bases). V gave up 10 bases and J gave up 0 bases, with 13 bases separating them. The CDR3 has 15 amino acids. The V gene's germline CDR1 is MNHEY and CDR2 SMNVEV (reference sequence). This CDR3 reads CATSRAVSGANVLTF. The CDR3 nucleotides are TGTGCCACAAGCAGGGCCGTCTCTGGGGCCAACGTCCTGACTTTC. The variable domain in full, with the rest retrieved from reference TRBV27 and TRBJ2-6, is EAQVTQNPRYLITVTGKKLTVTCSQNMNHEYMSWYRQDPGLGLRQIYYSMNVEVTDKGDVPEGYKVSRKEKRNFPLILESPSPNQTSLYFCATSRAVSGANVLTFGAGSRLTVL.

This rearrangement joins TRBV5-1 to TRBJ2-7; 9 bases agree with TRBD2. Germline assignment: CDR1 SGHRS and CDR2 YFSETQ. This CDR3 region has 15 residues. J lost 3 bases, V lost 4 bases, and 8 bases had no gene match. CDR3 amino acids: CASSPQREAHYEQYF. The CDR3 region has the DNA TGCGCCAGCAGCCCCCAGCGGGAGGCCCACTACGAGCAGTACTTC.

The chain uses TRBV19 and TRBJ2-3; 13 bases match TRBD2. Unmatched junction bases numbered 5, after V lost 1 base and J lost 4 bases. From germline, CDR1 is LNHDA and CDR2 SQIVND (reference sequence). The CDR3 sequence is 17 residues long. The CDR3 loop is CASSIGRTSGRPDTQYF. In DNA, the CDR3 is TGTGCCAGTAGTATAGGAAGGACTAGCGGGAGACCAGATACGCAGTATTTT.

V gene TRBV15 combines with J gene TRBJ1-1, with D tentatively TRBD1 (5 bases). This CDR3 is 14 amino acids long. Germline CDR1 LNHNV, CDR2 YYDKDF (reference sequence). The V and J ends lost 0 bases and 8 bases respectively, with 13 bases between them. CDR3 sequence reads: CATSRDRATREAFF. In DNA, the CDR3 is TGTGCCACCAGCAGAGACAGGGCGACGAGGGAAGCTTTCTTT.

The rearrangement links TRBV19 to TRBJ2-1; 9 nucleotides align to TRBD2. After removal of 9 bases from V and 7 bases from J, the junction contained 7 bases not matched to a gene. This CDR3 has 13 residues. Germline V lookup: CDR1 LNHDA, CDR2 SQIVND (reference sequence). CDR3 region: CASAGGPFNEQFF. In DNA form, the CDR3 reads TGTGCCAGCGCGGGAGGGCCTTTTAATGAGCAGTTCTTC.

The CDR3 loop is CASSGTWGLVNEQYF. CDR3 DNA sequence: TGTGCCAGTAGTGGTACGTGGGGACTGGTAAACGAGCAGTACTTC. The J gene is TRBJ2-7, the V gene TRBV19; D is perhaps TRBD2 (6 bases). CDR1 and CDR2 from the germline V gene are LNHDA and SQIVND (reference sequence). The germline V and J ends were trimmed by 5 bases and 5 bases, with 19 bases remaining between them. CDR3 length: 15 amino acids.

J is TRBJ2-7 and V is TRBV23-1; 7 bases are shared with TRBD2. TRBV23-1 is placed among ORFs of uncertain function. V shed 4 bases and J 2 bases; nucleotides not matched to a gene: 5. There are 14 residues in the CDR3. CDR3 DNA sequence: TGCGCCAGCAGTCTAGCTAGCGGAGCCTACGAGCAGTACTTC. This codes for CASSLASGAYEQYF.

The chain links TRBV29-1 to TRBJ2-3; TRBD1 matches at 8 bases. The V gene's germline CDR1 is SQVTM and CDR2 ANQGSEA. There are 15 residues in the CDR3. With 6 bases clipped from V and 0 bases from J, the junction kept 8 bases outside the gene matches. DNA for the CDR3: TGCAGCGTGAAAGACAGGGGAACTAGCACAGATACGCAGTATTTT. It yields the protein CSVKDRGTSTDTQYF.

J is TRBJ2-3 and V is TRBV4-2; no clear D. Germline CDR1 is LGHNA and CDR2 is YNFKEQ. CDR3 length equals 16 residues. V gave up 0 bases and J gave up 2 bases, with 12 bases separating them. This CDR3 is CASSQETSKNTDTQYF. The CDR3 DNA sequence: TGTGCCAGCAGCCAAGAAACATCGAAAAACACAGATACGCAGTATTTT.

Only a few counts were recorded for this clone. This chain joins TRBV28 and TRBJ2-7; D not resolved. The germline CDR1 and CDR2 sequences are MDHEN and SYDVKM. This CDR3 contains 13 residues. V was shortened by 3 bases and J by 5 bases, with 11 bases between the two germline ends. The CDR3 sequence is CASSFGQYDEQYF. In DNA form, the CDR3 reads TGTGCCAGCAGTTTCGGGCAGTACGACGAGCAGTACTTC.

The chain's CDR3 is CSVARDIPNEQFF. The CDR3 nucleotides read TGCAGCGTCGCGCGGGACATACCCAATGAGCAGTTCTTC. The chain couples TRBV29-1 to TRBJ2-1, with D perhaps being TRBD1 or TRBD2 (6 bases each). Trimming cost V 6 bases and J 6 bases, with 15 bases left between them. This CDR3 has 13 residues. Looked up from germline, CDR1 is SQVTM and CDR2 is ANQGSEA.

The rearrangement joins TRBV11-2 to TRBJ2-2; D perhaps matches TRBD2 (7 bases). Trimming pared 2 bases from V and 0 bases from J, leaving 10 bases between. In germline, CDR1 is SGHAT, CDR2 FQNNGV. This CDR3 spans 16 amino acids. The CDR3 is CASSLWEGANTGELFF. As DNA, the CDR3 is TGTGCCAGCAGCTTATGGGAGGGGGCGAACACCGGGGAGCTGTTTTTT.

This sequence joins TRBV6-6 and TRBJ2-7; possibly TRBD2 for D (5 bases). Trimming cost V 7 bases and J 3 bases, with 19 bases left between them. Germline values: CDR1 MNHNY, CDR2 SVGAGI (reference sequence). The CDR3 runs to 15 residues. CDR3 DNA sequence: TGTGCCAGCACGGCGACTAATAGGCTCCTCTACGAGCAGTACTTC. As protein: CASTATNRLLYEQYF.

The chain employs TRBV5-6 and TRBJ2-7, with TRBD1 matching over 9 bases. CDR1 is SGHDT and CDR2 is YYEEEE in the germline V gene. Losses at the gene ends were 1 base for V and 8 bases for J; bases not matched to a gene: 10. The CDR3 is 15 residues long. The CDR3 nucleotides are TGTGCCAGCAGCTTGAACCCGGGACAGGGCCTCAAGCAGTACTTC. Residues: CASSLNPGQGLKQYF. The variable domain in full, completed from reference TRBV5-6 and TRBJ2-7, reads DAGVTQSPTHLIKTRGQQVTLRCSPKSGHDTVSWYQQALGQGPQFIFQYYEEEERQRGNFPDRFSGHQFPNYSSELNVNALLLGDSALYLCASSLNPGQGLKQYFGPGTRLTVT.

The chain recombines TRBV2 with TRBJ1-3; D gene unclear. CDR3 size: 15 residues. The germline CDR1 and CDR2 sequences are SNHLY and FYNNEI. Deletions cut 8 bases from V and 0 bases from J, with 14 bases between. Here the CDR3 DNA reads TGTGCCAGCGGGCTTACGGGAGTCTCTGGAAACACCATATATTTT. Translating it yields CASGLTGVSGNTIYF.